Only a few counts were recorded for the clone carrying this TCR beta chain. Extracted from the samples, RNA was reverse transcribed into cDNA to serve as the sequencing template. Sequencing used immunoSEQ multiplex PCR; TCRdb keeps in-frame clones, though not all of them. In the table there are approximately 150,000 clones, around three fifths of which are singletons. Treatment noted: oral pan-JAK inhibitor, 5-10 mg twice daily. The data stem from a study of CD8+ T cells in alopecia areata. The TCR sequence derives from a human donor with alopecia areata. This specimen was CD4+ T cells sorted from blood, taken at week 24, from a patient treated with tofacitinib.

CDR3 nucleotides: TGTGCCAGCTCACCGGGCTTTGGGAACACCATATATTTT. It codes for CASSPGFGNTIYF. The chain combines TRBV18 with TRBJ1-3; D unresolved. The CDR3 sequence is 13 residues long. The germline gives CDR1 KGHSH, CDR2 LQKENI. V was trimmed by 3 bases and J by 7 bases, leaving 10 bases between them.